The 13 T cell receptor beta chains below were found in one sample sequenced in a study of PD-L1 blockade in urothelial cancer (dated by TCRdb to about 2017). The time point label here, explained by the study, means: pretreatment peripheral blood. Receptor libraries were prepared by the immunoSEQ multiplex PCR assay. Sourced from immuneACCESS, this table was stored by TCRdb with only in-frame sequences that have V and J called. A share of the clones is absent; for the studies checked, an unresolved V gene accounts for under half, and the remainder has no known explanation. The sample records 30,000 to 40,000 clones, approximately 89% of which are singletons. The ten largest clones capture 11% of the sample. This specimen was PBMCs, taken around atezolizumab (anti-PD-L1) treatment. These receptors originate from a woman aged 55-70 years with urothelial cancer.

The rearrangement joins TRBV18 to TRBJ2-1; 8 bases agree with TRBD1. The length of the CDR3 is 19 residues. The V and J ends lost 4 bases and 0 bases, in that order; junction bases with no gene match: 14. Per the germline V gene, CDR1 is KGHSH and CDR2 is LQKENI. The CDR3 loop is CASSLRTGPYPSSYNEQFF. The CDR3 region has the DNA TGTGCCAGCTCACTGAGGACAGGGCCCTACCCTAGCTCCTACAATGAGCAGTTCTTC.

This clone showed up just once. V is TRBV9 and J is TRBJ1-2, with 7 positions matching TRBD1. The V segment lost 4 bases and the J segment 6 bases; nucleotides outside the gene matches: 9. The CDR3 extends over 14 amino acids. CDR1 is SGDLS, CDR2 YYNGEE, per germline. The CDR3 protein is CASSPQGQRNGYTF. CDR3 bases: TGTGCCAGCAGCCCACAGGGACAGAGAAATGGCTACACCTTC. The full variable domain, completed using reference TRBV9 and TRBJ1-2, is DSGVTQTPKHLITATGQRVTLRCSPRSGDLSVYWYQQSLDQGLQFLIQYYNGEERAKGNILERFSAQQFPDLHSELNLSSLELGDSALYFCASSPQGQRNGYTFGSGTRLTVV.

The J gene is TRBJ1-1, the V gene TRBV6-5; a weak D match, TRBD1 (5 bases). Germline V gene lookup returns CDR1 MNHEY and CDR2 SVGAGI. V lost 6 bases and J lost 3, with 17 bases in between. CDR3 size: 15 residues. The CDR3 loop is CASSSPAGVDTEAFF. The CDR3 coding sequence is TGTGCCAGCAGCTCACCCGCGGGGGTTGACACTGAAGCTTTCTTT.

The genes are TRBV18 and TRBJ2-3, with 7 bases identical to TRBD1. V lost 1 base, J lost 4 bases, and 8 bases stayed unmatched. The length of the CDR3 is 16 residues. Germline V gene lookup returns CDR1 KGHSH and CDR2 LQKENI. The DNA of the CDR3 is TGTGCCAGCTCACCACTTCCTTATACAGGGGCAGATACGCAGTATTTT. Its protein is CASSPLPYTGADTQYF.

The chain recombines TRBV5-1 with TRBJ2-1, with 7 bases matching TRBD1. Germline CDR1 and CDR2: SGHRS and YFSETQ. The CDR3 loop spans 15 amino acids. Unmatched junction bases numbered 3, after V lost 3 bases and J lost 0 bases. CDR3 region: CASSSGQVSYNEQFF. Written as DNA, the CDR3 is TGCGCCAGCAGCTCCGGACAGGTCTCCTACAATGAGCAGTTCTTC.

This clone was seen a single time. This specimen includes other DNA sequences encoding the same CDR3. The CDR3 spells CSVDYSPNEQFF. CDR3 nucleotide sequence: TGCAGCGTTGATTACAGTCCAAATGAGCAGTTCTTC. This chain links TRBV29-1 with TRBJ2-1; D gene unclear. From germline, CDR1 is SQVTM and CDR2 ANQGSEA. The CDR3 is made up of 12 amino acids. The germline V and J ends were trimmed by 3 bases and 7 bases, with 10 bases remaining between them.

This chain connects TRBV18 to TRBJ2-7; TRBD1 matches 8 bases. Trimming at V came to 3 bases and at J to 6 bases, leaving 13 bases not matched to a gene. The CDR3 is 16 amino acids. Per germline, CDR1 KGHSH and CDR2 LQKENI. CDR3 coding DNA: TGTGCCAGCTCACCTCCGGGACAGGCTACCCCTATCGAGCAGTACTTC. It translates to CASSPPGQATPIEQYF.

The rearrangement uses TRBV5-1 and TRBJ2-7; 14 nucleotides align to TRBD2. The junction had 4 bases not matched to a gene; V was cut back by 3 bases and J by 5 bases. There are 15 residues in the CDR3. The V gene's germline CDR1 is SGHRS and CDR2 YFSETQ. The CDR3 spells CASSSGTSGSHEQYF. Here the CDR3 DNA reads TGCGCCAGCAGCTCCGGGACTAGCGGGAGCCACGAGCAGTACTTC.

The chain carries TRBV5-1 and TRBJ2-7; D may be TRBD1 (6 bases). The germline V and J ends were trimmed by 0 bases and 6 bases, with 16 bases remaining between them. Germline assignment: CDR1 SGHRS and CDR2 YFSETQ. The CDR3 runs 15 residues. The CDR3: CASSLDRVGTSEQYF. Written as DNA, the CDR3 is TGCGCCAGCAGCTTGGACAGGGTGGGCACTTCCGAGCAGTACTTC.

The gene calls are TRBV5-4 and TRBJ1-1; 7 nucleotides match TRBD1. Germline V gene sequence: CDR1 SGHNT, CDR2 YYREEE (reference sequence). Trimming removed 2 bases from V and 10 bases from J; junction bases left unmatched: 14. This CDR3 is built from 15 residues. The CDR3, as DNA: TGTGCCAGCAGCTTCCCCGGGACAGAGTCTAGGGTAGCTTTCTTT. Protein product: CASSFPGTESRVAFF.

The genes are TRBV28 and TRBJ2-7, with TRBD2 matching 7 bases. Trimming at V came to 5 bases and at J to 5 bases, leaving 12 bases not matched to a gene. Germline assignment: CDR1 MDHEN and CDR2 SYDVKM. This CDR3 has 15 residues. Here the CDR3 reads CASSPTLTGGDEQYF. CDR3 DNA: TGTGCCAGCAGTCCAACATTGACGGGAGGCGACGAGCAGTACTTC. The full variable domain, in which reference TRBV28 and TRBJ2-7 provide the parts outside the CDR3, is DVKVTQSSRYLVKRTGEKVFLECVQDMDHENMFWYRQDPGLGLRLIYFSYDVKMKEKGDIPEGYSVSREKKERFSLILESASTNQTSMYLCASSPTLTGGDEQYFGPGTRLTVT.

The CDR3 here is CASSFRTSGSVDEQFF. The CDR3 coding sequence is TGTGCCAGCAGTTTCCGGACTAGCGGGAGTGTTGATGAGCAGTTCTTC. The chain employs TRBV28 and TRBJ2-1; 13 nucleotides agree with TRBD2. Germline CDR1 and CDR2: MDHEN and SYDVKM. V lost 3 bases, J lost 8 bases, and 7 bases stayed unmatched. The CDR3 consists of 16 residues. The full variable domain, with the rest looked up from reference TRBV28 and TRBJ2-1, is DVKVTQSSRYLVKRTGEKVFLECVQDMDHENMFWYRQDPGLGLRLIYFSYDVKMKEKGDIPEGYSVSREKKERFSLILESASTNQTSMYLCASSFRTSGSVDEQFFGPGTRLTVL.

The chain employs TRBV7-2 and TRBJ2-5, with 9 nucleotides matching TRBD2. CDR1 and CDR2 from the germline V gene are SGHTA and FQGNSA. The CDR3 runs 16 residues. V dropped 5 bases and J dropped 4; count of bases not matched to a gene: 11. The CDR3 DNA sequence: TGTGCCAGCAGCCGAACCGGGACTAGCCTTGGAGAGACCCAGTACTTC. It is translated as CASSRTGTSLGETQYF.